Sequencing of this T cell receptor beta chain was carried out in a study of T-cell reconstitution after alpha-beta-depleted transplantation in children (dated by TCRdb to the mid-2010s). Background for the entire study: Using TCR repertoire profiling, the study followed T-cell immune reconstitution in a quantitative way in children after TCRalphabeta/CD19-depleted allogeneic hematopoietic cell transplantation. What the work shows at the level of the full study, not this receptor alone: Hyperexpanded clone frequencies declined over subsequent months; after one year, T-cell counts and TCRbeta diversity were mostly attributed to newly produced T cells. The apparently early alphabetaT-cell count recovery about two months after transplant was reportedly dependent on only several hundred rapidly expanded clones derived from non-depleted graft cells. In some patients, high TCRbeta diversity at day 60 was attributed to recipient T cells and intrathymic progenitors that had survived conditioning.

The treatment or condition label of this sample denotes: allogeneic hematopoietic cell transplantation with graft depleted of TCRalphabeta T cells and CD19 B cells. The children who served as transplant recipients had been given grafts of TCRalphabeta/CD19-depleted allogeneic hematopoietic cells. Library method: PCR. Sequencer: Illumina HiSeq 2500. TCR library preparation used molecular barcoding, with unique molecular identifiers applied to normalize quantification of the TCRbeta repertoire. TCRdb redid the processing of the public reads, applying fastp at Q25 and MiXCR, and retained in-frame beta chains. Merged by CDR3 protein, the rows form single entries marked with the most common genes and DNA. The sample table holds approximately 500,000 distinct CDR3 sequences, of which 8% to 11% were seen once. In total, the top ten clones hold 2% of the sample. Concerning this clonotype: Its specific antigen is unknown. Base qualities are not recorded, but no much larger clone differs from it by a single base.

The CDR3 goes from the cysteine to the phenylalanine over 13 residues. The entry retains the CDR3 DNA only, 39 bases that are in frame from base 1. The germline V gene provides CDR1 SGHVS and CDR2 FQNEAQ. V gives up 1 base and J gives up 7 bases, and the segment between their germline ends measures 10 bases. The sample consisted of PBMCs, taken before TCRalphabeta/CD19-depleted stem cell transplant. The TCR originated in a child aged 2-15 years with inherited bone marrow failure, due to receive a stem cell transplant. The V and J segments used are TRBV7-8 and TRBJ1-1; no D gene can be assigned with confidence. The DNA sequence is as follows: TGTGCCAGCAGCTTAGATTCGCGGAGTGAAGCTTTCTTT. This gives the protein CASSLDSRSEAFF.